This TCR beta chain emerged from a study of blood T cell repertoires in COVID-19. Study-wide background: Whether acute or convalescent, the COVID-19 samples came from the United States, Italy and Spain.

The CDR3 runs 14 residues. The germline V gene has CDR1 SGHTA and CDR2 FQGNSA. The germline V and J ends were trimmed by 4 bases and 10 bases, with 17 bases remaining between them. Study processing details: Nucleated cell number was recorded as an estimate derived from reference gene primer amplification. Measured with immunoSEQ multiplex PCR; TCRdb has only the in-frame clones, and not every one. The DNA was the basis for D and trimming; V, J and clone size are from that table. The sample records 40,000 to 60,000 clones, roughly 83% being singletons. This sequence joins TRBV7-2 and TRBJ2-1; D is possibly TRBD1 (5 bases). The sample taken for sequencing was peripheral blood. The sequence was collected from a man aged 45-65 years with active COVID-19. This CDR3 is CASSSHSLRGEQFF. The CDR3 DNA follows: TGTGCCAGCAGCTCTCACTCGCTTAGGGGCGAGCAGTTCTTC.